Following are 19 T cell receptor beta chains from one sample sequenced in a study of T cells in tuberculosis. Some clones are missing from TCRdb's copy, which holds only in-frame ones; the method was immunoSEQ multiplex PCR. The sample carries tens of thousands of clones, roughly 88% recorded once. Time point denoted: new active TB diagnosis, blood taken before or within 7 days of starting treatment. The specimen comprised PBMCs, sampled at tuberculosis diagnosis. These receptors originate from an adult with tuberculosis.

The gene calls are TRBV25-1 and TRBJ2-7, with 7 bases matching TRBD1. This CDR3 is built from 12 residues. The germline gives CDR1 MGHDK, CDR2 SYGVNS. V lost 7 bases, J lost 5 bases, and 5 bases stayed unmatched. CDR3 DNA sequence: TGTGCCAGCAAGGGGGCTAACAACGAGCAGTACTTC. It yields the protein CASKGANNEQYF.

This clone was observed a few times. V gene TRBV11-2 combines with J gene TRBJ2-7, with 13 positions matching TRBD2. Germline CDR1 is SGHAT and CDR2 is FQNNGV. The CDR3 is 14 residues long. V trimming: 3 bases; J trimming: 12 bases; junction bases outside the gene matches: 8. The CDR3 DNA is TGTGCCAGCAGCTTCCAACTAGCGGGAGGGAAGGGGTACTTC. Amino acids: CASSFQLAGGKGYF.

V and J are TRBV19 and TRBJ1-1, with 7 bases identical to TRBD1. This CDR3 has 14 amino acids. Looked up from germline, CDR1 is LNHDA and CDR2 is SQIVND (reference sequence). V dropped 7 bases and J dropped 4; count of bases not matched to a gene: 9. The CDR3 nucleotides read TGTGCCAGTATTGGGAGACAGGGTAGCACTGAAGCTTTCTTT. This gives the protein CASIGRQGSTEAFF. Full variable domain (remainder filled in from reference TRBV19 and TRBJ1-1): DGGITQSPKYLFRKEGQNVTLSCEQNLNHDAMYWYRQDPGQGLRLIYYSQIVNDFQKGDIAEGYSVSREKKESFPLTVTSAQKNPTAFYLCASIGRQGSTEAFFGQGTRLTVV.

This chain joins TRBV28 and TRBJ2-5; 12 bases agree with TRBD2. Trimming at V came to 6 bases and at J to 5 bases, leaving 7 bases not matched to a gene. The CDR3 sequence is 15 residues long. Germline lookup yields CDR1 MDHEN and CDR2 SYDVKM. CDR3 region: CASSLLAGGKETQYF. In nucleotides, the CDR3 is TGTGCCAGCAGCCTCCTAGCGGGAGGGAAGGAGACCCAGTACTTC.

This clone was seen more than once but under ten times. The CDR3 is CASSYSGTSRYEQFF. Written as DNA, the CDR3 is TGTGCCAGCAGTTACTCCGGGACTAGCAGGTATGAGCAGTTCTTC. The rearrangement joins TRBV6-6 to TRBJ2-1, with 9 bases matching TRBD2. This CDR3 is 15 amino acids long. Germline V lookup: CDR1 MNHNY, CDR2 SVGAGI (reference sequence). The ends lost 0 bases at V and 8 bases at J; junction bases unmatched: 5.

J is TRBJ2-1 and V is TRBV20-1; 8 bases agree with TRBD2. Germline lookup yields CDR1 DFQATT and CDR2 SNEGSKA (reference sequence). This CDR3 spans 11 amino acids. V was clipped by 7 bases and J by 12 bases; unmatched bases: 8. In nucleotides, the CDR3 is TGCAGTGTCTACGCGGGAGGAGGGCAGTTCTTC. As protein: CSVYAGGGQFF.

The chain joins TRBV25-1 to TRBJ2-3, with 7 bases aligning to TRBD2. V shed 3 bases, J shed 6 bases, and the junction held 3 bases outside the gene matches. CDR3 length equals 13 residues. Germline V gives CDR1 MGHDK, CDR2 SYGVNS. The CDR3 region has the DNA TGTGCCAGCAGTGAGGGGGGGGGTGATACGCAGTATTTT. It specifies CASSEGGGDTQYF.

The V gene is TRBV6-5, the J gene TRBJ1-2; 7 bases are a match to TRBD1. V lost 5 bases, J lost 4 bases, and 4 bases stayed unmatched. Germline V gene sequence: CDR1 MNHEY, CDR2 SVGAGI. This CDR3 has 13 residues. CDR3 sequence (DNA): TGTGCCAGCAGTGAAGGGACAGCCTATGGCTACACCTTC. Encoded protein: CASSEGTAYGYTF.

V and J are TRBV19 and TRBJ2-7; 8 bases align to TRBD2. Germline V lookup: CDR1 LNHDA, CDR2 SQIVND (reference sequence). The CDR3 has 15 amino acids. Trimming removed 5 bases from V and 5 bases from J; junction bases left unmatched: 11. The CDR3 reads CASSVLWAGGNEQYF. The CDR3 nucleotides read TGTGCCAGTAGTGTCCTCTGGGCGGGAGGTAACGAGCAGTACTTC.

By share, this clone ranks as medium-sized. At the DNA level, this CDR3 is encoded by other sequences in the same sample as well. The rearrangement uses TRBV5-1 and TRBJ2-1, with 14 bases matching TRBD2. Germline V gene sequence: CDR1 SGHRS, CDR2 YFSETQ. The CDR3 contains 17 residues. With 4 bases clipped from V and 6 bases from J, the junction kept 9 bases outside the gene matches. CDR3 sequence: CASSQTSGRATGNEQFF. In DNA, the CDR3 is TGCGCCAGCAGCCAGACTAGCGGGAGGGCCACCGGCAATGAGCAGTTCTTC.

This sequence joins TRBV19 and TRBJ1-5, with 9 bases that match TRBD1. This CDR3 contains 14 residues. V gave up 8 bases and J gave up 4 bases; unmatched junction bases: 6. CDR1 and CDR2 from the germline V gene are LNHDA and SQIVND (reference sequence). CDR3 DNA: TGTGCCAGTGAGGACAGGGGAGGGAATCAGCCCCAGCATTTT. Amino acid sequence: CASEDRGGNQPQHF.

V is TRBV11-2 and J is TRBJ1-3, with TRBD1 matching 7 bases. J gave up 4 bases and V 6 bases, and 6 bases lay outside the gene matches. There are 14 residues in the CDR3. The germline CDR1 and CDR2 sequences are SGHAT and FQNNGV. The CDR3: CASSQTGEGNTIYF. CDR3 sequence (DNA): TGTGCCAGCAGTCAAACAGGGGAAGGAAACACCATATATTTT.

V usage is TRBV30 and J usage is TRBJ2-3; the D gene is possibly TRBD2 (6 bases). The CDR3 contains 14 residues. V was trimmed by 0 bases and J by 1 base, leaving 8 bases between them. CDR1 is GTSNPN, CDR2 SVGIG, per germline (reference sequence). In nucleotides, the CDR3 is TGTGCCTGGAGTGTACGGAGGGGCACAGATACGCAGTATTTT. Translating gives CAWSVRRGTDTQYF.

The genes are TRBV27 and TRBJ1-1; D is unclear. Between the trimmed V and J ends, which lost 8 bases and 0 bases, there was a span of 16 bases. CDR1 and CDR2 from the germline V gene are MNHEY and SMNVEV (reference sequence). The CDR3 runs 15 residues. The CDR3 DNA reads TGTGCCAGCCGGGAGGACGGAATTATGAACACTGAAGCTTTCTTT. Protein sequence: CASREDGIMNTEAFF.

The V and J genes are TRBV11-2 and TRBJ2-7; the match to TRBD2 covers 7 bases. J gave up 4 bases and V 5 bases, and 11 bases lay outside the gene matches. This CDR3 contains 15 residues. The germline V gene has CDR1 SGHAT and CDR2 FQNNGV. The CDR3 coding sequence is TGTGCCAGCAGCCCCCAAGGGCGGGGGTTTTACGAGCAGTACTTC. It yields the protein CASSPQGRGFYEQYF.

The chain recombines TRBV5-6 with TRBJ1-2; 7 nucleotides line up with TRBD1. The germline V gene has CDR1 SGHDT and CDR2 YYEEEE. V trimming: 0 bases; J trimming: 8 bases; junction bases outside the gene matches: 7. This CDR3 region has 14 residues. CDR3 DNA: TGTGCCAGCAGCTTGGTTAGGCAGGGGGAAGGCTACACCTTC. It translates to CASSLVRQGEGYTF.

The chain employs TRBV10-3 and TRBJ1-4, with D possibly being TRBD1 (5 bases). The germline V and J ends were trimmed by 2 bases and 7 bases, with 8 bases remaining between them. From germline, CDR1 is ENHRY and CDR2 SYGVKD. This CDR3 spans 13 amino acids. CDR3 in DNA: TGTGCCATCAGTGAGGGCGACAGTGAAAAACTGTTTTTT. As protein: CAISEGDSEKLFF.

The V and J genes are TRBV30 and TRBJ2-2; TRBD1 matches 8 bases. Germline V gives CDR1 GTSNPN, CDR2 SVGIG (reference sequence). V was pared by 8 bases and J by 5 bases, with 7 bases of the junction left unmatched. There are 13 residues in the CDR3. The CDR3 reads CAGRTGRTGELFF. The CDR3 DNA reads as TGTGCCGGAAGGACAGGGCGAACCGGGGAGCTGTTTTTT. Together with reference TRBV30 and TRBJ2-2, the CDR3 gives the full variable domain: SQTIHQWPATLVQPVGSPLSLECTVEGTSNPNLYWYRQAAGRGLQLLFYSVGIGQISSEVPQNLSASRPQDRQFILSSKKLLLSDSGFYLCAGRTGRTGELFFGEGSRLTVL.

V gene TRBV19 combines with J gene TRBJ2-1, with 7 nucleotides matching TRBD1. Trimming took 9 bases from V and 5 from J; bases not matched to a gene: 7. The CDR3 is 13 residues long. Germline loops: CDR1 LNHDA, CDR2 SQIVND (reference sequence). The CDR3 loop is CASGTENHNEQFF. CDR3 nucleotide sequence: TGTGCCAGCGGGACAGAGAACCACAATGAGCAGTTCTTC.